This T cell receptor (beta chain) appears in the sequencing data of a study of blood T cell repertoires in COVID-19. Study details: PBMCs, B-cell-depleted T cells, or T cells were the source of the cDNA or gDNA that made up the material.

V lost 6 bases and J 4 bases, leaving 18 bases between the germline ends. The CDR3 sequence is 15 residues long. Per germline, CDR1 MNHEY and CDR2 SVGEGT. Clones were sequenced by immunoSEQ multiplex PCR, and TCRdb holds only the in-frame ones, with some missing. Of about 95,000 clones detected, approximately 84% appear once; the ten largest clones hold about a quarter. This sequence originates from a human donor in a cohort sampled during active COVID-19. The specimen sequenced was peripheral blood. The chain employs TRBV6-2 or TRBV6-3 and TRBJ1-2, with a tentative D call TRBD1 (5 bases). For the CDR3, the DNA is TGTGCCAGCAGCGACGGGGGGGTATCTATCTATGGCTACACCTTC. It yields the protein CASSDGGVSIYGYTF.